This T cell receptor (beta chain) emerged from a study of T cell responses to AZD1222 COVID-19 vaccine. Study findings and constraints: White British donors predominated, females outnumbered males, and clonal diversity was possibly underestimated. Spike regions recognized by vaccine-associated CD4 TCRs spanned the protein, led by 160-218 and 743-854.

Clones were sequenced by immunoSEQ multiplex PCR, and TCRdb holds only the in-frame ones, with some missing. The profile covers just under 85,000 clones, with more than 70% appearing a single time and over 8% taken by the ten largest. Turning to this clone: The target antigen is unknown.

This CDR3 is built from 14 residues. Germline CDR1 reads SGHVS; CDR2 reads FQNEAQ. Trimming cost V 6 bases and J 6 bases, with 15 bases left between them. This receptor was identified in an adult in good health. Sequenced here: peripheral blood, sampled on day 0 of AZD1222 vaccination. The V call is TRBV7-8, the J call TRBJ1-5; D uncertain. CDR3 nucleotide sequence: TGTGCCAGCAGGCTTATAGGACTCGGTCAGCCCCAGCATTTT. Encoded protein: CASRLIGLGQPQHF.